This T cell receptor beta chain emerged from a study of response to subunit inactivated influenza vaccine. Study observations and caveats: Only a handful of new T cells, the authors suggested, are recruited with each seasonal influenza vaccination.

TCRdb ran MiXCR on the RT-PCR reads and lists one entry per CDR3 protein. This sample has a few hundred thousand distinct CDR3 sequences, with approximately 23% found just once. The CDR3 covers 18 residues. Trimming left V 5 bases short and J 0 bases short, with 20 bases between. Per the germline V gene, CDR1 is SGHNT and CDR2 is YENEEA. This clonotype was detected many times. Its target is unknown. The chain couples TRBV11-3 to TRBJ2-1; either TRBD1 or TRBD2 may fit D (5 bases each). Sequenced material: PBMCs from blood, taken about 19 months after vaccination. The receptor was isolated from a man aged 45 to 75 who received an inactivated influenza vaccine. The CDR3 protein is CASSPSGRLLSSYNEQFF. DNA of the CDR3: TGTGCCAGCAGCCCCTCGGGACGGCTGCTAAGCTCCTACAATGAGCAGTTCTTC.